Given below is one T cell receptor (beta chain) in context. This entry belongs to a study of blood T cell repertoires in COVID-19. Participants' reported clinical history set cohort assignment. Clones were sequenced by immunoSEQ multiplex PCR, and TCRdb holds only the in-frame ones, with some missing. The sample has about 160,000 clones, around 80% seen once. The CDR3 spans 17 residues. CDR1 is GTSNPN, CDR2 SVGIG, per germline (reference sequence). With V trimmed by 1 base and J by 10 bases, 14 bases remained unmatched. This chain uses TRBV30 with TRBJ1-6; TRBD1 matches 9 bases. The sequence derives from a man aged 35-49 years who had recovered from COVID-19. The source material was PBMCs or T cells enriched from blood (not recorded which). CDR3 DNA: TGTGCCTGGAGTGATCAGGACAGGGGTTATTTAGGGTCACCCCTCCACTTT. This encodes CAWSDQDRGYLGSPLHF.